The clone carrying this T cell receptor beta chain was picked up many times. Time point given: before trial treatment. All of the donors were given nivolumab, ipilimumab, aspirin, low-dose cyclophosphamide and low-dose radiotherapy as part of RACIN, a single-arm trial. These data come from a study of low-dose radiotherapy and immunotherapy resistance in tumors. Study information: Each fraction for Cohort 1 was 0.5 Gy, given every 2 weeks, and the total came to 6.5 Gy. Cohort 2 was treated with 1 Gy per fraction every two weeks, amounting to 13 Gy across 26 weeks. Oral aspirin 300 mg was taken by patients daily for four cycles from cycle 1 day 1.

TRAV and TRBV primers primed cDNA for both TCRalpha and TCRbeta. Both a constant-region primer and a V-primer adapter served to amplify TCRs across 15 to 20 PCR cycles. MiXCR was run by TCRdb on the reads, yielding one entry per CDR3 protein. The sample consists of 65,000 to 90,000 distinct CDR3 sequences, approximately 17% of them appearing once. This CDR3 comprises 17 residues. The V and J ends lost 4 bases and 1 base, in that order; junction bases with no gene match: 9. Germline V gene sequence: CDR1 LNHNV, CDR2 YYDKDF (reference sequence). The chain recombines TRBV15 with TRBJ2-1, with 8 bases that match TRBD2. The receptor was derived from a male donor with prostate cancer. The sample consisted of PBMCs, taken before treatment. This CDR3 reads CATSKPSSGGSYNEQFF. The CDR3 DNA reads TGTGCCACCAGCAAACCCTCCTCGGGAGGGTCCTACAATGAGCAGTTCTTC.